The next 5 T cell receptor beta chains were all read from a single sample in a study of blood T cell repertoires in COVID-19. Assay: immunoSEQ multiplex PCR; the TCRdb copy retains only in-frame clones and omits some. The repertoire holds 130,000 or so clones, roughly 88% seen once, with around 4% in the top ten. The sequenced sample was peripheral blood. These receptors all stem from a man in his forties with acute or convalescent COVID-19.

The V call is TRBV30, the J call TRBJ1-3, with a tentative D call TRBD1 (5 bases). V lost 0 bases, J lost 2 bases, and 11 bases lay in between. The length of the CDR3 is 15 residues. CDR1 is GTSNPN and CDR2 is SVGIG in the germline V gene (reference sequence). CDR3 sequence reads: CAWSVLQGAGNTIYF. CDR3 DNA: TGTGCCTGGAGTGTACTCCAGGGTGCTGGAAACACCATATATTTT. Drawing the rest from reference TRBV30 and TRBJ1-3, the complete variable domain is SQTIHQWPATLVQPVGSPLSLECTVEGTSNPNLYWYRQAAGRGLQLLFYSVGIGQISSEVPQNLSASRPQDRQFILSSKKLLLSDSGFYLCAWSVLQGAGNTIYFGEGSWLTVV.

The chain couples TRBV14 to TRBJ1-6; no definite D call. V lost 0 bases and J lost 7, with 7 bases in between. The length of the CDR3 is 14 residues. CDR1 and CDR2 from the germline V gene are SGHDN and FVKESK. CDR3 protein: CASSQERENSPLHF. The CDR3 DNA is TGTGCCAGCAGCCAAGAGCGGGAGAATTCACCCCTCCACTTT.

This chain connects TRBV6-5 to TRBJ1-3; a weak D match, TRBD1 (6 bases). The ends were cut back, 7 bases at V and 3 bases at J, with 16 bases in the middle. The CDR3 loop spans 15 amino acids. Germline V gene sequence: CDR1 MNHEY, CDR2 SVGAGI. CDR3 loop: CASNLGAGVGNTIYF. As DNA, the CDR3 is TGTGCCAGCAACCTAGGGGCAGGGGTTGGAAACACCATATATTTT.

In DNA, the CDR3 is TGTGCCATCAGCCTGCGGGACAGGTCTTACGAGCAGTACTTC. The encoded protein is CAISLRDRSYEQYF. This chain uses TRBV10-3 with TRBJ2-7; 8 positions agree with TRBD1. Germline trimming cut 6 bases from V and 4 bases from J; bases unmatched to any gene: 8. CDR1 and CDR2 (germline): ENHRY, SYGVKD. The CDR3 sequence is 14 residues long.

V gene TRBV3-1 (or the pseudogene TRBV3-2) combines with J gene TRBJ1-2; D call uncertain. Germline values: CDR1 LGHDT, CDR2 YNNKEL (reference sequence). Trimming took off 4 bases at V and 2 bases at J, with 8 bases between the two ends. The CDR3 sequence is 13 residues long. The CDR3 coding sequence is TGTGCCAGCAGCCTCAGCGGGAACTATGGCTACACCTTC. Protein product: CASSLSGNYGYTF.